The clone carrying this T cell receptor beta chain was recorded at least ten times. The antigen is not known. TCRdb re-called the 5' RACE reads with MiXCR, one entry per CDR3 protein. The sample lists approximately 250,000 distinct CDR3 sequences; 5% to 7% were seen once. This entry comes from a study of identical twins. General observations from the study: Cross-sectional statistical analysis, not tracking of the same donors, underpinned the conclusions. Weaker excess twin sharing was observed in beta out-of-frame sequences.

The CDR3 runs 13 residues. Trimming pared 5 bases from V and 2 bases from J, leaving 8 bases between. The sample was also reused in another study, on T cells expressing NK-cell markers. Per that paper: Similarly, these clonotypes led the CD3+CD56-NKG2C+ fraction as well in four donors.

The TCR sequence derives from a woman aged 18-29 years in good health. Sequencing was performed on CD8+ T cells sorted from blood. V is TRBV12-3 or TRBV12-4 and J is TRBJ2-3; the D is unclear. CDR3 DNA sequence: TGTGCCAGCAGTCCTGGGGACACAGATACGCAGTATTTT. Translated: CASSPGDTDTQYF.